This T cell receptor beta chain was recorded in a study of cytomegalovirus exposure and HLA in healthy donors (dated by TCRdb to 2017 to 2019). For the wider study: An earlier analysis of approximately 600 of the donors reported about 290 Gb of sequence data and 120 million or so unique TCR beta sequences from 150 million to 200 million T cells. On average, about 240,000 unique TCR beta nucleotide sequences were sequenced per donor among some 420 genotyped donors of the cohort, with about 19% of those sequences being non-productive. Alongside the repertoire data, information on donor age, sex, ethnicity and CMV serostatus was compiled. Rather than using new phenotypic data, the later analysis identified candidate immune exposures from TCR beta sequences and from how often those sequences occurred across donors. A separate validation cohort of roughly 120 different subjects was used in addition to the approximately 610-subject first cohort. Five DR-DQ haplotypes were treated as single units for association and clustering because of strong linkage in the cohort. Typing coverage differed by locus: A, B, C, DRB1 and DQB1 were typed in about 620-640 donors, DQA1 in 522, DPA1 in 600 to 610, and DPB1 in around 440. Of the 350 to 450 genotyped donors, 80% to 90% were placed in the genetic ancestry cluster associated with self-reported Caucasian donors. Every repertoire in the discovery cohort had been generated on one and the same sequencing platform. The study aimed to test whether signatures of past pathogen exposure could be identified by cataloging public T cell receptors. Class I and class II HLA loci were covered by the typing at four-digit resolution. An early release that covered about 600 HLA-typed donors contained about 290 gigabases of sequencing data and around 85 million unique TCR sequences. The study combined high-throughput TCR immunosequencing, statistical association of individual TCRs with disease status, and machine learning to predict cytomegalovirus infection status. A later analysis re-examined previously published TCR beta repertoires from 600 to 700 donors and added high-resolution HLA genotyping to investigate patterns of TCR occurrence. The study used immunosequencing to profile the T cell repertoires of approximately 630 subjects and linked those repertoires to cytomegalovirus serostatus. A later genetic analysis took genome-wide SNP genotypes for about 55% of the 666 donors and used that subset as a discovery cohort. To decide whether each TCR beta V gene segment behaved as functional or pseudogenic, an earlier analysis of approximately 620 of the donors relied on high-throughput TCR beta sequencing.

In total, just over 650 healthy bone marrow donors made up the cohort. At the time of sampling, all cohort members were nominally healthy, though unrecorded immune exposures were likely present. The donor was CMV seropositive and was included in the group of some 290 seropositive cohort members. Each donor provided a peripheral blood sample, and peripheral blood mononuclear cells were used for TCR beta sequencing. Genomic DNA was extracted from the blood cell samples with the Qiagen DNeasy Blood Extraction Kit. What the research found in general, with its limitations: Correlated functional status among segregating V segments might be attributable to linkage disequilibrium, but an unknown experimental factor could not be ruled out. A group of highly shared sequence variants was considered likely to be a technical artifact of the sequencing pipeline. A few of the identified cytomegalovirus-associated TCR beta chains were confirmed in vitro to be specific for cytomegalovirus antigens. Assigning TCR associations to individual alleles was difficult when HLA alleles, especially DR and DQ, strongly co-occurred. Immune exposure information for the cohort was limited to CMV serostatus. The classifier was reported to diagnose cytomegalovirus status with high specificity and sensitivity in both the original and validation cohorts. Approximately 18 rarely observed V segments, including chromosome 9 orphons, were excluded from the earlier analysis of approximately 600 of the donors because counts were too low. The study listed 150 to 200 TCR beta chains as associated with cytomegalovirus. According to a later analysis, TCR association rates differed among HLA loci, with DRB1 alleles showing the most associated TCRs and HLA-C alleles showing the fewest. Because the 87-base-pair reads could not distinguish some IMGT-functional V segments, including TRBV6-2 and TRBV6-3, those segments were excluded. Specific HLA alleles were associated with about 17,000 TCR beta sequences at a false discovery rate of 0.05 in a later analysis. A later analysis reported that several top co-occurrence clusters appeared linked to parvovirus B19, influenza, CMV and Epstein-Barr virus. In a later genetic analysis, fewer N-insertions in productive TCRs were reported among donors in an Asian-associated ancestry cluster than the roughly 700-donor mean. A further reported finding was that TCR beta sequences accurately predicted the HLA-A and HLA-B alleles for most subjects in the first cohort. The authors suggested that the approach could potentially be extended to other disease states and immunological phenotypes. This cohort had only TCR beta chains sequenced, and the lack of alpha or paired-chain data limited which features could be detected. In a later genetic analysis, a missense DCLRE1C variant was associated with V-gene and J-gene trimming of TCR beta chains, and the association was replicated in an independent cohort. Roughly uniform sequencing depth across donors was assumed in presence/absence analyses, although this assumption may not hold. A later analysis found that HLA-associated TCR beta chains were more clonally expanded and had lower generation probabilities than equally common non-associated chains. Most TCR sequences were observed very rarely across donors, whereas some public TCRs were present in many individuals. HLA typing was unavailable for some donors at each locus, so association tests used only the typed subset. In a later analysis, most CMV-associated TCR beta chains were found to appear HLA-restricted, with HLA associations seemingly driven largely by CMV exposure. Broadly in line with IMGT annotations, most TCR beta V segments showed up in productive rearrangements about 90% or about 30% of the time in an earlier analysis of a few hundred of the donors.

Looking up the germline V gene yields CDR1 SGDLS and CDR2 YYNGEE. From cysteine to phenylalanine, the CDR3 is 16 amino acids long. The kept DNA is CDR3 alone, 48 bases in frame from the first base. V drops 3 bases and J drops 0 bases, leaving 16 bases in between. As regards this clone: The antigen this receptor binds is unknown.

The library was built by means of the immunoSEQ multiplex PCR assay. For the multiplex PCR, a mixture combining 60 forward primers for TCR Vbeta segments and 13 reverse primers for TCR Jbeta segments was used. A multiplex PCR assay on genomic DNA amplified the CDR3 region of rearranged TCR beta genes. The amplified TCR beta libraries were sequenced on the Illumina HiSeq System as 87-base-pair reads. The original methods were these. Across the 600 to 700 repertoires, a later analysis counted roughly 84 million unique TCR beta chains, roughly 11 million of which were shared by at least two donors. A nearest-neighbor algorithm error-corrected the raw reads and collapsed the reads into unique sequences, merging closely related sequences to remove PCR and sequencing errors. To assign V, D and J gene segments, CDR3 sequences were aligned to IMGT reference sequences. For a sequence to be retained, at least a six-nucleotide match to both a V gene segment and a J gene segment was required. A rearrangement was called productive if the CDR3 had no stop codons and remained in frame with V and J, and every other rearrangement was called non-productive. Following IMGT convention, CDR3 was defined as the stretch from the second conserved V-encoded cysteine up to the conserved J-encoded phenylalanine. Sequences without an unambiguous match to a single V gene segment were excluded from the earlier analysis of 500 to 700 of the donors. In an earlier analysis of some 590 of the donors, V segments were called functional above 56.7% productive rearrangements and were called segregating when the between-donor standard deviation exceeded 5%. A statistical classification framework was developed to diagnose cytomegalovirus status using the catalog of TCR beta chain sequences. A later analysis assigned V and J genes by comparing TCR nucleotide sequences with IMGT/GENE-DB human TR gene sequences. Using the TCRdist pipeline, a later analysis assigned CDR3 sequences along with most-parsimonious VDJ recombination scenarios. A later analysis defined each TCR beta chain by its CDR3 amino acid sequence plus V-gene family, and excluded reads lacking a unique V-gene family. In a later analysis, around 600 highly shared, low-generation-probability nucleotide sequences were removed to address suspected cross-contamination and a sequencing artifact. In a later analysis, a clonal expansion index for each public chain was calculated from normalized within-repertoire ranks of inferred template counts. A later analysis computed generation probabilities with a VDJ recombination model fitted to out-of-frame rearrangements, and checked the results against IGoR. In a later analysis, TCR-TCR, TCR-HLA and TCR-CMV co-occurrence was scored with hypergeometric tests, and a repertoire-size bias correction was applied to TCR pairs. In a later analysis, false discovery rates were estimated by permuting HLA or CMV assignments 20 times. A later analysis grouped co-occurring TCRs with DBSCAN, adding TCRdist sequence similarity when clustering within HLA-allele-positive subsets. For co-occurrence clustering, repertoires with fewer than 30,000 or more than 120,000 public chains were excluded, along with four to six repertoires with anomalous nucleotide sharing. What TCRdb holds here is the immuneACCESS table cut down to in-frame rearrangements. Part of the clones is not present; checked against another copy, under half of the missing clones reflect an unresolved V gene, and the others are unexplained. V and J calls and clone size follow that table, whereas D and trimming were derived from the DNA. The sample table includes around 51,000 clones. In total, the top ten clones hold 25% to 30% of the sample.

Input material: PBMCs. The chain uses TRBV9 and TRBJ2-7; a tentative D match to TRBD2 spans 5 bases. The sequence derives from a man in his forties in good health and CMV-seropositive. The CDR3 reads CASSGRDDGGSYEQYF. At the DNA level, the sequence is TGTGCCAGCAGCGGTAGAGACGACGGAGGCTCCTACGAGCAGTACTTC.